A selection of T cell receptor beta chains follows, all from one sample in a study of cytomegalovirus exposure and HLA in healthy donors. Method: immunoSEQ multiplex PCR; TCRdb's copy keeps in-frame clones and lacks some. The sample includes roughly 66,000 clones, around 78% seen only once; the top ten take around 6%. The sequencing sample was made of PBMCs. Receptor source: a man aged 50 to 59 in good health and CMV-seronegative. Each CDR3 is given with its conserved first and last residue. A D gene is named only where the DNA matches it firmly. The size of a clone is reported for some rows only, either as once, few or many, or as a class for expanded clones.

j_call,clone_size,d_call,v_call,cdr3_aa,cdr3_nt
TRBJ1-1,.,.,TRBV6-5,CASRKGGTGGPEAFF,TGTGCCAGCAGGAAAGGAGGGACCGGAGGGCCTGAAGCTTTCTTT
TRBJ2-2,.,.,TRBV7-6,CASSSLSTGELFF,TGTGCCAGCAGCTCCCTTTCCACCGGGGAGCTGTTTTTT
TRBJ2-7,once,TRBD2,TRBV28,CASRTSSSSYEQYF,TGTGCCAGCAGGACTAGCTCCAGCTCCTACGAGCAGTACTTC
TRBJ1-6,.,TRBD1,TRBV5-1,CASSPRQGNSPLHF,TGCGCCAGCAGCCCGCGACAGGGAAATTCACCCCTCCACTTT
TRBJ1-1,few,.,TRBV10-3,CAIQAGGATEAFF,TGTGCCATACAGGCCGGGGGGGCCACTGAAGCTTTCTTT
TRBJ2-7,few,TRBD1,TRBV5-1,CASSLRTGPGEQYF,TGCGCCAGCAGCTTGAGGACAGGCCCGGGCGAGCAGTACTTC
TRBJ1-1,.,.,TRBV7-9,CASSPELGRVGTEAFF,TGTGCCAGCAGCCCGGAACTGGGCAGGGTGGGCACTGAAGCTTTCTTT
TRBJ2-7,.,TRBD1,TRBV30,CAWSRQGAQRYEQYF,TGTGCCTGGAGTAGACAGGGGGCGCAAAGGTACGAGCAGTACTTC
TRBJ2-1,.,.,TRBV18,CASSPAAGLNEQFF,TGTGCCAGCTCACCAGCCGCAGGGCTCAATGAGCAGTTCTTC
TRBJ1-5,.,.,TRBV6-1,CASRANSNQPQHF,TGTGCCAGCAGGGCAAATAGCAATCAGCCCCAGCATTTT
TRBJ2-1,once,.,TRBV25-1,CASSDVGPYDEQFF,TGTGCCAGCAGTGATGTTGGGCCCTACGATGAGCAGTTCTTC
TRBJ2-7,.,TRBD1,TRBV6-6,CACDEGQNYEQYF,TGTGCCTGTGACGAGGGACAGAACTACGAGCAGTACTTC
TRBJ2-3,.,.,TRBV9,CASSSRGASSTDTQYF,TGTGCCAGCAGCTCCCGGGGGGCTTCTAGCACAGATACGCAGTATTTT
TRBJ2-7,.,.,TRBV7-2,CASSSEGRGGYEQYF,TGTGCCAGCAGCTCGGAGGGAAGGGGGGGCTACGAGCAGTACTTC
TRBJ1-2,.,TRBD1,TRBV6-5,CASSDRVPNYGYTF,TGTGCCAGCAGTGACAGGGTTCCTAACTATGGCTACACCTTC
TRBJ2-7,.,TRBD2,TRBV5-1,CASTLRGTSYEQYF,TGCGCCAGCACCCTCCGGGGGACTAGCTACGAGCAGTACTTC
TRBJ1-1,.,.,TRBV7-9,CASSSLRGDRRKRTEAFF,TGTGCCAGCAGCTCTCTCCGGGGAGACAGGAGGAAAAGGACTGAAGCTTTCTTT